This T cell receptor (beta chain) is from a study of cytomegalovirus exposure and HLA in healthy donors. Whole-study results and caveats: The sole available immune exposure information was CMV serostatus. In a later analysis, CMV-associated beta chains were mostly HLA-associated, it appeared.

V was clipped by 5 bases and J by 4 bases; unmatched bases: 10. The CDR3 contains 15 residues. CDR1 is SGHTA and CDR2 is FQGNSA in the germline V gene. As concerns this clone: The antigen remains unidentified.

The PCR contained 60 Vbeta and 13 Jbeta primers. Using immunoSEQ multiplex PCR, the repertoire was profiled, and TCRdb retains in-frame clones only, with some absent. Found here are about 110,000 clones, approximately 83% of them singletons; the top ten hold 1.5% to 2%. The chain joins TRBV7-2 to TRBJ1-2, with 7 bases fitting TRBD1. Specimen: PBMCs. The sequence was collected from a man aged 40-49 years in good health and CMV-seronegative. The CDR3 sequence is CASSPGDSRSYGYTF. For the CDR3, the DNA is TGTGCCAGCAGCCCAGGGGACAGCCGTTCCTATGGCTACACCTTC.